The sequence of this T cell receptor (beta chain) was determined in a study of T cell responses to AZD1222 COVID-19 vaccine. A word on this clone: The target antigen is unknown.

TCRdb keeps only in-frame clones here, not all; method: immunoSEQ multiplex PCR. The sample lists approximately 110,000 clones, roughly 84% occurring once. Study results and limitations: The sample set comprised mostly white British donors with more females, and clonal diversity was possibly underestimated. Reportedly, close to half of spike-specific TCRs are directed against unmutated variant regions. Spike-specific TCR breadth and depth rose after two AZD1222 doses. With dominance at 160-218 and 743-854, vaccine-associated CD4 TCRs spanned spike.

Per the germline V gene, CDR1 is SGHVS and CDR2 is FQNEAQ. This CDR3 has 16 residues. The V end was cut by 5 bases, the J end by 6 bases, with 20 bases between. The sequencing used peripheral blood, collected on day 0 of AZD1222 vaccination. This TCR was recovered from an adult in good health. The V and J genes are TRBV7-8 and TRBJ2-1, with a possible D match to TRBD1 (6 bases). The CDR3 protein is CASSLLGGPLVNEQFF. CDR3 in DNA: TGTGCCAGCAGCCTCCTAGGGGGTCCATTGGTCAATGAGCAGTTCTTC. The whole variable domain, filled in from reference TRBV7-8 and TRBJ2-1, reads GAGVSQSPRYKVAKRGQDVALRCDPISGHVSLFWYQQALGQGPEFLTYFQNEAQLDKSGLPSDRFFAERPEGSVSTLKIQRTQQEDSAVYLCASSLLGGPLVNEQFFGPGTRLTVL.